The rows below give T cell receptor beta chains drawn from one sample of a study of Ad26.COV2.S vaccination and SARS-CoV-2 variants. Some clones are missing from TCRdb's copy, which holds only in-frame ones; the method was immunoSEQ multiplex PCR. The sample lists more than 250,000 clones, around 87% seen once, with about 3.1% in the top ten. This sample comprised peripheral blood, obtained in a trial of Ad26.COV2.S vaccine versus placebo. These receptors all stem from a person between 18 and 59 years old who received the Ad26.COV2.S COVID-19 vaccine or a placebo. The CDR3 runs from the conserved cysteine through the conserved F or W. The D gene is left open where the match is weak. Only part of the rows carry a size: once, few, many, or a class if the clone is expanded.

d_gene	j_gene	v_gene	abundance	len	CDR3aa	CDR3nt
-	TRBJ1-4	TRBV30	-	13	CAGRTDYNEKLFF	TGTGCCGGACGGACCGATTATAATGAAAAACTGTTTTTT
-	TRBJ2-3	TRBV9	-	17	CASSPRQIQTSTDTQYF	TGTGCCAGCAGCCCCCGCCAAATCCAGACTAGCACAGATACGCAGTATTTT
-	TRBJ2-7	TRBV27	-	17	CASSLSWRRQGGSEQYF	TGTGCCAGCAGTTTATCATGGCGGCGTCAGGGGGGATCCGAGCAGTACTTC
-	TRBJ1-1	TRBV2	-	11	CASSEVREAFF	TGTGCCAGCAGTGAAGTCAGAGAAGCTTTCTTT
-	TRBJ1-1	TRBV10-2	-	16	CATLGREPGGNTEAFF	TGCGCCACTTTGGGGAGGGAGCCGGGAGGGAACACTGAAGCTTTCTTT
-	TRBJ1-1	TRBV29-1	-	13	CSPEEGSSTEAFF	TGCAGCCCTGAAGAGGGGTCGAGCACTGAAGCTTTCTTT
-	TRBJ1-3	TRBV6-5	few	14	CASSSILSGNTIYF	TGTGCCAGCAGTTCCATCCTCTCTGGAAACACCATATATTTT
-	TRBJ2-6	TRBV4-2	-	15	CASSQKFSGANVLTF	TGTGCCAGCAGCCAGAAATTTAGTGGGGCCAACGTCCTGACTTTC
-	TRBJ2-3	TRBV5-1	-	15	CASSYASVSTDTQYF	TGCGCCAGCAGCTACGCTAGCGTAAGCACAGATACGCAGTATTTT
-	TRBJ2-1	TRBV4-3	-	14	CASSQDRGAIEQFF	TGCGCCAGCAGCCAAGATAGGGGGGCTATTGAGCAGTTCTTC
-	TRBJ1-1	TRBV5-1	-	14	CASSSLGEHTEAFF	TGCGCCAGCAGCTCGCTCGGGGAGCACACTGAAGCTTTCTTT
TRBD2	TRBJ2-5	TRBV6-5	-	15	CASTGLAGGQGTQYF	TGTGCCAGCACCGGACTAGCGGGGGGCCAGGGGACCCAGTACTTC
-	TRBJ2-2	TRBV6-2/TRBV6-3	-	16	CASSLFGPRGTGELFF	TGTGCCAGCAGTTTATTTGGTCCCCGGGGCACCGGGGAGCTGTTTTTT
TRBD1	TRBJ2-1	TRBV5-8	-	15	CASSFGTGGLNEQFF	TGTGCCAGCAGCTTCGGGACAGGGGGCTTGAATGAGCAGTTCTTC
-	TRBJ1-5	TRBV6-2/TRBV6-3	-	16	CASSDGFVGAGQPQHF	TGTGCCAGCAGTGACGGGTTTGTGGGGGCAGGTCAGCCCCAGCATTTT
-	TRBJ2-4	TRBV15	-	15	CATSRDFSAKNIQYF	TGTGCCACCAGCAGAGATTTTTCAGCCAAAAACATTCAGTACTTC
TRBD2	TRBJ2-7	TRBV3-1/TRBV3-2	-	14	CASSWTSRAYEQYF	TGTGCCAGCAGTTGGACTAGCCGGGCCTACGAGCAGTACTTC
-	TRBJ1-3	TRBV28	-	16	CASSTPGMGSGNTIYF	TGTGCCAGCAGTACCCCAGGGATGGGGTCTGGAAACACCATATATTTT
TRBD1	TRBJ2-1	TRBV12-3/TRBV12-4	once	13	CASRTGAYNEQFF	TGTGCCAGCAGAACAGGGGCCTACAATGAGCAGTTCTTC
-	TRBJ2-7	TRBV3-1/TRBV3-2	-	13	CASSQDPPYEQYF	TGTGCCAGCAGCCAAGATCCCCCGTACGAGCAGTACTTC
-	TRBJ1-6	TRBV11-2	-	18	CASSLYPQGHSYNSPLHF	TGTGCCAGCAGCCTCTATCCCCAGGGACACTCCTATAATTCACCCCTCCACTTT
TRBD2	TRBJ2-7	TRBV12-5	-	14	CASGLIGLATEQYF	TGTGCTAGTGGTTTGATCGGACTAGCGACGGAGCAGTACTTC